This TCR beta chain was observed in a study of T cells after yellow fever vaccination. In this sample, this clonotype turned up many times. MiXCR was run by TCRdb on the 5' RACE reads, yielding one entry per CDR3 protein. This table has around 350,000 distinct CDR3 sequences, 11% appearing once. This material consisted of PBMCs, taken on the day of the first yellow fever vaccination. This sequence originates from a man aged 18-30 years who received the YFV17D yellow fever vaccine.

The chain's CDR3 is CASRGQGYSPLHF. The CDR3 region has the DNA TGTGCCAGCCGTGGACAGGGCTACTCACCCCTCCACTTT. The V gene is TRBV12-3 or TRBV12-4, the J gene TRBJ1-6, with TRBD1 matching over 8 bases. CDR3 length equals 13 residues. Trimming cost V 8 bases and J 10 bases; bases outside gene matches: 7.